The next 16 T cell receptor beta chains were all read from a single sample in a study of OX40 agonist ivuxolimab in advanced cancers. Clones were read by immunoSEQ multiplex PCR, and TCRdb kept only the in-frame ones, dropping some. Of approximately 58,000 clones listed, about 86% are singletons. Sample: CD4+ or CD8+ T cells sorted from blood, taken in a trial of the OX40 agonist ivuxolimab. The receptors were sampled from an adult with an advanced solid tumor such as melanoma, head and neck, liver or kidney cancer.

The chain is built from TRBV9 and TRBJ2-3; maybe TRBD2 (6 bases). V was cut by 3 bases and J by 4 bases, with 18 bases left in between. The germline V gene has CDR1 SGDLS and CDR2 YYNGEE. There are 16 residues in the CDR3. The CDR3 region has the DNA TGTGCCAGCAGCGCTTTGGGACTGTACTTGGCAGATACGCAGTATTTT. This translates into CASSALGLYLADTQYF.

The chain recombines TRBV7-2 with TRBJ2-5; a weak D match, TRBD2 (6 bases). This CDR3 contains 15 residues. The V and J ends lost 4 bases and 2 bases respectively, with 14 bases between them. The germline CDR1 and CDR2 sequences are SGHTA and FQGNSA. For the CDR3, the DNA is TGTGCCAGCAGCTCCCATACCGGGGGACAAGAGACCCAGTACTTC. Translation: CASSSHTGGQETQYF.

The V and J genes are TRBV6-6 and TRBJ1-2, with D perhaps matching TRBD1 (6 bases). The V end lost 7 bases, the J end lost 7 bases, and 16 bases lay between the germline ends. The CDR3 runs 13 residues. Looked up from germline, CDR1 is MNHNY and CDR2 is SVGAGI (reference sequence). CDR3 sequence (DNA): TGTGCCAGCAAAGGCGGGGGCGCAGGTGGCTACACCTTC. Translating it yields CASKGGGAGGYTF.

This chain uses TRBV18 with TRBJ2-2, with D possibly matching TRBD1 (6 bases). Germline V gene lookup returns CDR1 KGHSH and CDR2 LQKENI. V was clipped by 4 bases and J by 6 bases, with 15 bases between them. The length of the CDR3 is 15 residues. DNA of the CDR3: TGTGCCAGCTCACTGCACGCACAGGGTTCCGGGGAGCTGTTTTTT. This translates into CASSLHAQGSGELFF.

The V and J genes are TRBV7-9 and TRBJ1-1; a possible D gene is TRBD1 (6 bases). The V end lost 5 bases, the J end lost 1 base, and 14 bases lay between the germline ends. Germline V gene sequence: CDR1 SEHNR, CDR2 FQNEAQ (reference sequence). The CDR3 is 15 residues long. CDR3 residues: CASSPMGHPNTEAFF. The CDR3 DNA reads TGTGCCAGCAGCCCAATGGGACACCCGAACACTGAAGCTTTCTTT.

The chain employs TRBV19 and TRBJ1-5; D is unclear. The V and J ends lost 5 bases and 2 bases respectively, with 16 bases between them. Germline V gene data show CDR1 as LNHDA and CDR2 as SQIVND (reference sequence). This CDR3 has 16 amino acids. CDR3 coding DNA: TGTGCCAGTAGTCCCTGGAGAGGTATCGGCAATCAGCCCCAGCATTTT. Its translation is CASSPWRGIGNQPQHF. Based on the CDR3 plus reference TRBV19 and TRBJ1-5, the full variable domain is DGGITQSPKYLFRKEGQNVTLSCEQNLNHDAMYWYRQDPGQGLRLIYYSQIVNDFQKGDIAEGYSVSREKKESFPLTVTSAQKNPTAFYLCASSPWRGIGNQPQHFGDGTRLSIL.

V gene TRBV28 combines with J gene TRBJ2-7, with TRBD2 identical over 13 bases. Germline CDR1 MDHEN, CDR2 SYDVKM. The V segment lost 4 bases and the J segment 12 bases; nucleotides outside the gene matches: 12. CDR3 length: 15 amino acids. The CDR3 sequence: CASSSGGTSGTRSYF. CDR3 nucleotides: TGTGCCAGCAGTTCGGGAGGGACTAGCGGGACAAGGTCGTACTTC.

The chain joins TRBV28 to TRBJ1-4, with 8 bases aligning to TRBD1. CDR3 length: 14 amino acids. The junction had 6 bases not matched to a gene; V was cut back by 2 bases and J by 10 bases. Germline values: CDR1 MDHEN, CDR2 SYDVKM. CDR3 region: CASSLVGQERKLFF. CDR3 bases: TGTGCCAGCAGTTTAGTGGGACAGGAACGAAAACTGTTTTTT. Together with reference TRBV28 and TRBJ1-4, the CDR3 gives the full variable domain: DVKVTQSSRYLVKRTGEKVFLECVQDMDHENMFWYRQDPGLGLRLIYFSYDVKMKEKGDIPEGYSVSREKKERFSLILESASTNQTSMYLCASSLVGQERKLFFGSGTQLSVL.

This chain uses TRBV6-5 with TRBJ2-4, with D perhaps given as TRBD1 or TRBD2 (6 bases each). Germline V lookup: CDR1 MNHEY, CDR2 SVGAGI. The CDR3 spans 14 residues. Trimming pared 3 bases from V and 7 bases from J, leaving 13 bases between. The DNA for the CDR3 is TGTGCCAGCAGTTATGGGCAGGGGAGGAACATTCAGTACTTC. Amino acids: CASSYGQGRNIQYF.

This sequence joins TRBV30 and TRBJ1-1, with 7 bases identical to TRBD1. CDR1 is GTSNPN and CDR2 is SVGIG in the germline V gene (reference sequence). This CDR3 has 13 amino acids. The CDR3 here is CASLLRGDTEAFF. DNA of the CDR3: TGTGCTTCTCTCCTCAGGGGGGACACTGAAGCTTTCTTT.

The chain employs TRBV21-1 and TRBJ1-5. TRBV21-1 is noted as a pseudogene. CDR3 length equals 16 residues. The CDR3 spells CASSKVGRSSNQPQHF. The CDR3 DNA follows: TGTGCCAGCAGCAAAGTAGGACGGTCTTCCAATCAGCCCCAGCATTTT.

The V gene is TRBV28, the J gene TRBJ1-1; 8 positions match TRBD1. The germline gives CDR1 MDHEN, CDR2 SYDVKM. V lost 2 bases to trimming and J lost 7 bases; unmatched junction nucleotides: 6. The CDR3 loop spans 14 amino acids. The CDR3 sequence: CASSLSQGAGEAFF. As DNA, the CDR3 is TGTGCCAGCAGTTTAAGTCAGGGGGCCGGTGAAGCTTTCTTT. Variable domain in full (rest from reference TRBV28 and TRBJ1-1): DVKVTQSSRYLVKRTGEKVFLECVQDMDHENMFWYRQDPGLGLRLIYFSYDVKMKEKGDIPEGYSVSREKKERFSLILESASTNQTSMYLCASSLSQGAGEAFFGQGTRLTVV.

With respect to this clone: The junction shows a germline mismatch at one end, possibly a read error. J is TRBJ2-5 and V is TRBV7-7, with D maybe TRBD2 (6 bases). The CDR3 is made up of 14 amino acids. Per germline, CDR1 SSHAT and CDR2 FNYEAQ (reference sequence). The CDR3 loop reads CASSVGTGEETQYF. As DNA, the CDR3 is TGTGCTAGCAGCGTGGGCACGGGAGAAGAGACCCAGTACTTC.

This sequence joins TRBV20-1 and TRBJ2-1; D is ambiguous. V shed 7 bases and J shed 7 bases, with 11 bases lying between them. Germline CDR1 reads DFQATT; CDR2 reads SNEGSKA (reference sequence). The CDR3 totals 11 residues. The CDR3 loop reads CSGDFMNEQFF. CDR3 nucleotide sequence: TGCAGTGGCGACTTTATGAATGAGCAGTTCTTC.

The chain uses TRBV30 and TRBJ1-2; possibly TRBD1 for D (5 bases). The CDR3 length is 15 residues. Germline V gene lookup returns CDR1 GTSNPN and CDR2 SVGIG (reference sequence). Trimming took 3 bases from V and 7 from J, leaving 21 bases between them. The CDR3 reads CAWSVSGPLKAGYTF. The CDR3 DNA reads TGTGCCTGGAGCGTTTCGGGACCCCTGAAGGCTGGCTACACCTTC.

The V and J genes are TRBV19 and TRBJ2-1, with a weak D call TRBD1 (6 bases). The CDR3 has 13 amino acids. The germline CDR1 and CDR2 sequences are LNHDA and SQIVND (reference sequence). Trimming stripped 3 bases from V and 15 bases from J, with 18 bases between. The CDR3 loop is CASSMSRGLFSFF. The DNA of the CDR3 is TGTGCCAGTAGTATGAGCAGGGGCCTTTTTTCGTTCTTC.